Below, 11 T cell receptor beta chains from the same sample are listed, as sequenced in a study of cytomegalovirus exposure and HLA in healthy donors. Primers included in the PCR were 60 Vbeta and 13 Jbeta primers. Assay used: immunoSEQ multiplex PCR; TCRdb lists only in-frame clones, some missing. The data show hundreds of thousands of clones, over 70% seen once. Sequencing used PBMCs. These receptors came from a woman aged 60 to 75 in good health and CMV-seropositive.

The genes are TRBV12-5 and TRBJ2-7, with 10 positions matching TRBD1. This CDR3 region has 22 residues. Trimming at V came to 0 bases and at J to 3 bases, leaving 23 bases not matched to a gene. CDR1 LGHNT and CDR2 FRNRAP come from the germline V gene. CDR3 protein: CASGLVLFPLDRGLSTSYEQYF. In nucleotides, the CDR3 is TGTGCTAGTGGTTTGGTACTGTTCCCCCTCGACAGGGGGCTAAGTACGAGCTACGAGCAGTACTTC.

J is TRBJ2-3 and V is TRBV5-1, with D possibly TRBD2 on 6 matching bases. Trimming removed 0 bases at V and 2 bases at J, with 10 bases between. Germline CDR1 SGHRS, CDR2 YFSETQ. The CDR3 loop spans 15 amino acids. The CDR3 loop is CASSLGLGVTDTQYF. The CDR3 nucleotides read TGCGCCAGCAGCTTGGGACTAGGAGTCACAGATACGCAGTATTTT.

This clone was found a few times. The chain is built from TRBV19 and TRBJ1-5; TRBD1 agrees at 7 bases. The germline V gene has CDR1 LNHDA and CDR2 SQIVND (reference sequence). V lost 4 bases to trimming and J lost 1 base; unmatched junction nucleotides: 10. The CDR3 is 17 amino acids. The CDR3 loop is CASSRGPAGGSNQPQHF. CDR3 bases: TGTGCCAGTAGTAGGGGCCCCGCAGGGGGGAGCAATCAGCCCCAGCATTTT.

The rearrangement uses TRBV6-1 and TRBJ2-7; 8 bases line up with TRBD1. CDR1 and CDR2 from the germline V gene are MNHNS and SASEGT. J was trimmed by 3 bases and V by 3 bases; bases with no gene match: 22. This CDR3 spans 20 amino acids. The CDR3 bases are TGTGCCAGCAGTGACTTAGACAGGGGCATATTACCCACTACCGACTACGAGCAGTACTTC. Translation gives CASSDLDRGILPTTDYEQYF.

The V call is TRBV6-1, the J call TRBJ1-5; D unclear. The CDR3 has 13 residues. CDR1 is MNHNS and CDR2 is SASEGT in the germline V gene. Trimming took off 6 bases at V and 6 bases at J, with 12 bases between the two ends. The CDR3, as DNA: TGTGCCAGCAGCGCCCTTAGTGGTCAGCCCCAGCATTTT. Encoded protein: CASSALSGQPQHF.

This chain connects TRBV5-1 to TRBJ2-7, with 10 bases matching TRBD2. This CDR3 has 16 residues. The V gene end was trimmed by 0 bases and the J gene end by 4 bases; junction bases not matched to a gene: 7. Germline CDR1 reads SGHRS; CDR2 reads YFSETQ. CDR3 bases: TGCGCCAGCAGCTTGGACCTAGCGGGGGCGCGTTACGAGCAGTACTTC. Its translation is CASSLDLAGARYEQYF.

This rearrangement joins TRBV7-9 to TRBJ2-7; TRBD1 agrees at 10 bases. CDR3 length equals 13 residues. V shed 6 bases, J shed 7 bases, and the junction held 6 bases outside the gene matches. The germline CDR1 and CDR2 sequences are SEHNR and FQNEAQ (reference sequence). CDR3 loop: CASRRQGAEEQYF. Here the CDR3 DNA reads TGTGCCAGCAGGCGACAGGGGGCGGAGGAGCAGTACTTC. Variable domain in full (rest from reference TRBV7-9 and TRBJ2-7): DTGVSQNPRHKITKRGQNVTFRCDPISEHNRLYWYRQTLGQGPEFLTYFQNEAQLEKSRLLSDRFSAERPKGSFSTLEIQRTEQGDSAMYLCASRRQGAEEQYFGPGTRLTVT.

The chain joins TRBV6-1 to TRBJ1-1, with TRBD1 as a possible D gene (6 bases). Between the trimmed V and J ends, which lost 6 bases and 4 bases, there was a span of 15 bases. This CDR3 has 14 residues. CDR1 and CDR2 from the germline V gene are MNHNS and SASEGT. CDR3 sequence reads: CASRPTGGSTEAFF. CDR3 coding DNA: TGTGCCAGCAGACCGACAGGTGGGTCCACTGAAGCTTTCTTT.

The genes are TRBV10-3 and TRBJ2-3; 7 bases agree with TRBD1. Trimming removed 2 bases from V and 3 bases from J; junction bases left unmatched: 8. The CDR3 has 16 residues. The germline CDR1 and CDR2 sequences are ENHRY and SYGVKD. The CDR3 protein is CAISEHRGGGTDTQYF. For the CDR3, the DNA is TGTGCCATCAGTGAGCATCGAGGGGGCGGAACAGATACGCAGTATTTT.

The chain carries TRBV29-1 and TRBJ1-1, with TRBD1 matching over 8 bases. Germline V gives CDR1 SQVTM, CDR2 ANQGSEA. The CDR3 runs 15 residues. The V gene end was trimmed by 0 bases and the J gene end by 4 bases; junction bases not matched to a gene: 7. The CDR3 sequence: CSVEDPQGDFTEAFF. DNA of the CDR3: TGCAGCGTTGAAGATCCACAGGGGGATTTCACTGAAGCTTTCTTT. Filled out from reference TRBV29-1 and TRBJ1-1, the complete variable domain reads SAVISQKPSRDICQRGTSLTIQCQVDSQVTMMFWYRQQPGQSLTLIATANQGSEATYESGFVIDKFPISRPNLTFSTLTVSNMSPEDSSIYLCSVEDPQGDFTEAFFGQGTRLTVV.

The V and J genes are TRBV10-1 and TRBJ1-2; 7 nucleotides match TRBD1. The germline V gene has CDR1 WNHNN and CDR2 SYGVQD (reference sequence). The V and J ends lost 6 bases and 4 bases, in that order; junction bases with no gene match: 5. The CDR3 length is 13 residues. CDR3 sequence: CASSRDRSYGYTF. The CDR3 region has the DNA TGCGCCAGCAGCAGGGACAGAAGCTATGGCTACACCTTC.